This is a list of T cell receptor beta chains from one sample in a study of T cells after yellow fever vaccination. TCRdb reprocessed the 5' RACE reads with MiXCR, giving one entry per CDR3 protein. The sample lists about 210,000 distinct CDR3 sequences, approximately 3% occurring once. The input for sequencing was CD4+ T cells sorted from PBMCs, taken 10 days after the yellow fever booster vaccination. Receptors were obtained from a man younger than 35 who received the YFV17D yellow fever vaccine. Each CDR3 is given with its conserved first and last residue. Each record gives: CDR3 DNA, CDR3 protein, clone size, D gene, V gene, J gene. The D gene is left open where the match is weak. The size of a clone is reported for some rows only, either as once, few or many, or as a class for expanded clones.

TGTGCCAGCAGCCAAGTAGCGTCGGGGACTGAAGCTTTCTTT	CASSQVASGTEAFF	many	NA	TRBV3-1	TRBJ1-1
TGTGCCACCGGCCGGGGGGCGAACACCGGGGAGCTGTTTTTT	CATGRGANTGELFF	NA	TRBD2	TRBV10-3	TRBJ2-2
TGCAGTGCTAGAGTCTCGACAGGGGGTGATTCACCCCTCCACTTT	CSARVSTGGDSPLHF	NA	TRBD1	TRBV20-1	TRBJ1-6
TGTGCCAGCAGCGTAGCGGGGGGCTTCCCGCGTAGTGAGCAGTTCTTC	CASSVAGGFPRSEQFF	many	NA	TRBV9	TRBJ2-1
TGTGCCAGCAGCCAAGGCCCTGGATCAGATACGCAGTATTTT	CASSQGPGSDTQYF	NA	NA	TRBV3-1	TRBJ2-3
TGCAGTGCTAGGGGAGTACAGAATGAAAAACTGTTTTTT	CSARGVQNEKLFF	NA	NA	TRBV20-1	TRBJ1-4
TGTGCCAGCAGCAAGTGGGGGAGCAACGTCGTAGCTTTCTTT	CASSKWGSNVVAFF	few	NA	TRBV2	TRBJ1-1
TGTGCCAGCAGCGTACTCGGCGGGGGGCCGGTAGGCACAGATACGCAGTATTTT	CASSVLGGGPVGTDTQYF	few	TRBD2	TRBV9	TRBJ2-3
TGCGCCAGCAGCCGGGACAGGGGAGGTGAGACCCAGTACTTC	CASSRDRGGETQYF	many	TRBD1	TRBV5-1	TRBJ2-5
TGCAGTGCTAGGGTAGCCGCGGATGAAAAACTGTTTTTT	CSARVAADEKLFF	many	NA	TRBV20-1	TRBJ1-4
TGTGCCAGCAGCCCCTACGGATATGGTGAACTGGCCGGGGAGCTGTTTTTT	CASSPYGYGELAGELFF	many	NA	TRBV9	TRBJ2-2
TGTGCCAGCAGTTACGGCGCGGGGGGACGGGGTTCGAATGAAAAACTGTTTTTT	CASSYGAGGRGSNEKLFF	few	NA	TRBV6-6	TRBJ1-4
TGTGCCAGCAGCTTTGTAGGTGGACAGCCCCAGCATTTT	CASSFVGGQPQHF	many	NA	TRBV7-6	TRBJ1-5
TGCAGTGCTAGAGACCAGGAGCGGGGAGAGACCCAGTACTTC	CSARDQERGETQYF	many	TRBD2	TRBV20-1	TRBJ2-5
TGCAGTGCCCCCGGACAGGGAGCTGAAGCTTTCTTT	CSAPGQGAEAFF	many	TRBD1	TRBV20-1	TRBJ1-1
TGTGCCAGCAGCTTAGCTCCTAGCGGGGGGGCCTGGGGAGAGACCCAGTACTTC	CASSLAPSGGAWGETQYF	few	TRBD2	TRBV7-2	TRBJ2-5
TGTGCCAGCAGTGAACTAGCGGGGGGGCCAGAGACCCAGTACTTC	CASSELAGGPETQYF	few	TRBD2	TRBV6-1	TRBJ2-5
TGTGCCAGCAGTTTAAGGGGACTAGACTTGGGGACCCAGTACTTC	CASSLRGLDLGTQYF	NA	TRBD2	TRBV28	TRBJ2-5
TGTGCCAGCAGTTACTCCGGGACAGGGACTGAAAAACTGTTTTTT	CASSYSGTGTEKLFF	many	TRBD1	TRBV6-5	TRBJ1-4
TGCAGCGCAATAGAAAGCTCATCTGGAAACACCATATATTTT	CSAIESSSGNTIYF	many	NA	TRBV29-1	TRBJ1-3
TGTGCCACCAGCAGAGATTTACAGGGATATCAGCCCCAGCATTTT	CATSRDLQGYQPQHF	few	NA	TRBV15	TRBJ1-5
TGTGCCACCAGTGATCCGAAGGAGACTGAAGCTTTCTTT	CATSDPKETEAFF	NA	NA	TRBV24-1	TRBJ1-1
TGTGCCAGCAGCTTGGCAGGGGTGAGGGCACCCCTCCACTTT	CASSLAGVRAPLHF	few	NA	TRBV5-4	TRBJ1-6
TGCAGTGCTAGCCTCAGGGGGCGCGGACTATCTTCACCCCTCCACTTT	CSASLRGRGLSSPLHF	NA	TRBD1	TRBV20-1	TRBJ1-6
TGTGCCAGCAGTTACAGCGGGGGGGTCATGGAGACCCAGTACTTC	CASSYSGGVMETQYF	many	TRBD2	TRBV6-2/TRBV6-3	TRBJ2-5
TGTGCCAGCAGTCTAAGTCAGGGGCCCCAGCATTTT	CASSLSQGPQHF	many	NA	TRBV2	TRBJ1-5
TGCGCCAGCAGCTTGGCTTCAGGGCCCGGGGAGCTGTTTTTT	CASSLASGPGELFF	many	NA	TRBV5-1	TRBJ2-2
TGTGCCAGCAGCCAAGACCCAGGGAGGATTGGAAACACCATATATTTT	CASSQDPGRIGNTIYF	many	NA	TRBV14	TRBJ1-3
TGTGCCAGCACTGACTTCTATGGCTACACCTTC	CASTDFYGYTF	few	NA	TRBV6-5	TRBJ1-2
TGTGCCAGCGGGGGGGGCGGAAGGGGGCGCCTCCCCGGGGAGCTGTTTTTT	CASGGGGRGRLPGELFF	many	NA	TRBV27	TRBJ2-2